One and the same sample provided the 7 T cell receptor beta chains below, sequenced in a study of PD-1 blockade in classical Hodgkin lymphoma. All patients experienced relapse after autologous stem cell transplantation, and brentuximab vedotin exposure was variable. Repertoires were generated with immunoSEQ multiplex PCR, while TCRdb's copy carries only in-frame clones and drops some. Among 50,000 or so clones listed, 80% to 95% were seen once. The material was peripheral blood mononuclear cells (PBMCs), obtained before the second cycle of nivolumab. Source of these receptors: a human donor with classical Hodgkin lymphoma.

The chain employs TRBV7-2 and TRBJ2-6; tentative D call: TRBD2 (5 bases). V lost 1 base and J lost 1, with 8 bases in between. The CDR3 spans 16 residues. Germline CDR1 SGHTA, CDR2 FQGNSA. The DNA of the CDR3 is TGTGCCAGCAGCTTAGGAGGGAAGTCTGGGGCCAACGTCCTGACTTTC. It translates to CASSLGGKSGANVLTF.

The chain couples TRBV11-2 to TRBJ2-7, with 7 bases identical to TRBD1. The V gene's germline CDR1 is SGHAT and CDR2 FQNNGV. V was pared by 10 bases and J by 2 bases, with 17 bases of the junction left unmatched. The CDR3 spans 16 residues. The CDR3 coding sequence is TGTGCCACCAGTCGGACAGGCCTGTTAAACCCCTACGAGCAGTACTTC. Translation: CATSRTGLLNPYEQYF.

DNA of the CDR3: TGTGCCAGCAGTGAATTATGGCAGTCTGAAGCTTTCTTT. Protein product: CASSELWQSEAFF. The chain employs TRBV25-1 and TRBJ1-1; no firm D call. The CDR3 totals 13 residues. Germline-derived CDR1 and CDR2 are MGHDK and SYGVNS. Deletions cut 1 base from V and 6 bases from J, with 9 bases between. Full variable domain (remainder filled in from reference TRBV25-1 and TRBJ1-1): EADIYQTPRYLVIGTGKKITLECSQTMGHDKMYWYQQDPGMELHLIHYSYGVNSTEKGDLSSESTVSRIRTEHFPLTLESARPSHTSQYLCASSELWQSEAFFGQGTRLTVV.

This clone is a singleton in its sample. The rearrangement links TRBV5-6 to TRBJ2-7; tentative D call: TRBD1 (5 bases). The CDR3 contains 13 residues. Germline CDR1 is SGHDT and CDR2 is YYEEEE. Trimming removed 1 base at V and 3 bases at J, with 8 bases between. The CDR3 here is CASSLRGNYEQYF. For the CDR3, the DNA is TGTGCCAGCAGCTTGAGGGGAAACTACGAGCAGTACTTC.

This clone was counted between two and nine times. The CDR3 DNA reads as TGCGCCAGGCTTGCGTGGGGGCAGAACTATGGCTACACCTTC. As protein: CARLAWGQNYGYTF. The V gene is TRBV10-1, the J gene TRBJ1-2; D is perhaps TRBD1 (6 bases). Trimming cost V 9 bases and J 2 bases, with 16 bases left between them. The CDR3 totals 14 residues. Germline loops: CDR1 WNHNN, CDR2 SYGVQD (reference sequence).

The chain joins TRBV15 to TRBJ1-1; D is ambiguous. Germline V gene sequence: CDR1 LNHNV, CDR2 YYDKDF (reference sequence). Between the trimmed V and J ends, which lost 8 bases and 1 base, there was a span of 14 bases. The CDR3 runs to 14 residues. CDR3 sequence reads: CATSPGRGNTEAFF. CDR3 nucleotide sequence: TGTGCCACCTCCCCTGGTCGGGGGAACACTGAAGCTTTCTTT.

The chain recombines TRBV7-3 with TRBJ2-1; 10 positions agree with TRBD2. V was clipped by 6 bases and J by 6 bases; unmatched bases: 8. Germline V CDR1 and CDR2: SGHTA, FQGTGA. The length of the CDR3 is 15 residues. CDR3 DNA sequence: TGTGCCAGCAGTCAAGCGGGAGGGGTTTCCAATGAGCAGTTCTTC. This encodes CASSQAGGVSNEQFF.